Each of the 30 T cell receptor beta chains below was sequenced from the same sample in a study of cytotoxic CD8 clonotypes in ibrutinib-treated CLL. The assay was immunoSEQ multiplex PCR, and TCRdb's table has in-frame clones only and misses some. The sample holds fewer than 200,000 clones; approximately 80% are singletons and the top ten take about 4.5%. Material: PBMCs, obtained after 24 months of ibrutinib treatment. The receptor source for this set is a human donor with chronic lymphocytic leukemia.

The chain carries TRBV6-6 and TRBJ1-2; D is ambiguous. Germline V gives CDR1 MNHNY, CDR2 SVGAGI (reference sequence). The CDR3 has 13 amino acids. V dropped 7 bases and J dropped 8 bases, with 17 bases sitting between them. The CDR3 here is CASKTSDMGGYTF. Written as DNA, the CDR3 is TGTGCCAGCAAGACCTCCGACATGGGGGGCTACACCTTC.

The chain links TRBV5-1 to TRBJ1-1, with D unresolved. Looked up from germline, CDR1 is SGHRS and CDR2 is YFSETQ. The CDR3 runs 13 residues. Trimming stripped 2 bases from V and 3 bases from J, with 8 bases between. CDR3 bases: TGCGCCAGCAGCTTATTGGTCGACACTGAAGCTTTCTTT. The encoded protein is CASSLLVDTEAFF.

The CDR3 spells CASRPDRIYEQYF. The CDR3 DNA sequence: TGTGCCAGCAGGCCGGACAGGATCTACGAGCAGTACTTC. This rearrangement joins TRBV2 to TRBJ2-7; 7 bases align to TRBD1. This CDR3 contains 13 residues. Germline V gene sequence: CDR1 SNHLY, CDR2 FYNNEI. V shed 6 bases and J 3 bases; nucleotides not matched to a gene: 5.

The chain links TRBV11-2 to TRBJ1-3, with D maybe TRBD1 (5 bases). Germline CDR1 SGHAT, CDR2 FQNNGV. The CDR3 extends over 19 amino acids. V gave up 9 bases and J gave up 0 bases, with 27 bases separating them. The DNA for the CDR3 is TGTGCCAGTTGGAAAGCGGGGAAGGGGTCCCTAAGCTCTGGAAACACCATATATTTT. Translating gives CASWKAGKGSLSSGNTIYF.

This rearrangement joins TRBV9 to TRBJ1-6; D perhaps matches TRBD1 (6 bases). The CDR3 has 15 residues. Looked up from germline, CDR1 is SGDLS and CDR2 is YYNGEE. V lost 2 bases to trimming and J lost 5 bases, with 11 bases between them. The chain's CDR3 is CASSVYREDNSPLHF. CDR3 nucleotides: TGTGCCAGCAGCGTCTACAGGGAGGATAATTCACCCCTCCACTTT.

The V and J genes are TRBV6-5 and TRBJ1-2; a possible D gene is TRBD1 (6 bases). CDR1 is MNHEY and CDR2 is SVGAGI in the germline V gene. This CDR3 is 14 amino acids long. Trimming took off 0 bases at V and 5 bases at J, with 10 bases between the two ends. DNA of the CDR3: TGTGCCAGCAGTTACTCATGGACAGAATATGGCTACACCTTC. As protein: CASSYSWTEYGYTF.

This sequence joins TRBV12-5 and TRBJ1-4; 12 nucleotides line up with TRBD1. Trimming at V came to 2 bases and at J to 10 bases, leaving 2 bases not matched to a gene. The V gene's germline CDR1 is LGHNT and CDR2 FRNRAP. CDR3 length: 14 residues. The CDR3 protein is CASGLWGQGAKLFF. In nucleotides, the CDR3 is TGTGCTAGTGGTTTGTGGGGACAGGGGGCAAAACTGTTTTTT.

The DNA of the CDR3 is TGTGCCAGCAGCCAAGATCGCCGACTGAGCTCCTACGAGCAGTACTTC. Residues: CASSQDRRLSSYEQYF. V is TRBV14 and J is TRBJ2-7; D is unresolved. Germline V gives CDR1 SGHDN, CDR2 FVKESK. The CDR3 loop spans 16 amino acids. Trimming left V 0 bases short and J 0 bases short, with 12 bases between.

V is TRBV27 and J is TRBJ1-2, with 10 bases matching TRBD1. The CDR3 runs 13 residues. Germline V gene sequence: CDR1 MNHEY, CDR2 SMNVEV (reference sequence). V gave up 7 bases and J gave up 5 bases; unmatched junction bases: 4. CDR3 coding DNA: TGTGCCAGCACCCCGGGACAGGGGTATGGCTACACCTTC. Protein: CASTPGQGYGYTF.

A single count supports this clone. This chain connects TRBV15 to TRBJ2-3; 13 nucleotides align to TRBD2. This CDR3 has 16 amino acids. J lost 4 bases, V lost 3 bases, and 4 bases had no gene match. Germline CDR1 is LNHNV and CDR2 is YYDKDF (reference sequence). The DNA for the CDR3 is TGTGCCACCAGCAGTTCGACTAGCGGGAGGCCAGATACGCAGTATTTT. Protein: CATSSSTSGRPDTQYF. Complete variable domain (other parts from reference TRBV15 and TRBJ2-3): DAMVIQNPRYQVTQFGKPVTLSCSQTLNHNVMYWYQQKSSQAPKLLFHYYDKDFNNEADTPDNFQSRRPNTSFCFLDIRSPGLGDTAMYLCATSSSTSGRPDTQYFGPGTRLTVL.

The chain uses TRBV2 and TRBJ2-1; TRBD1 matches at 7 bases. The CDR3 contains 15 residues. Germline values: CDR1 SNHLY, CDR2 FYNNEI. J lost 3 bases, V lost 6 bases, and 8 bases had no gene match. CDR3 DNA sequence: TGTGCCAGCAGCGCCCGACAGGGACACTACAATGAGCAGTTCTTC. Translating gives CASSARQGHYNEQFF.

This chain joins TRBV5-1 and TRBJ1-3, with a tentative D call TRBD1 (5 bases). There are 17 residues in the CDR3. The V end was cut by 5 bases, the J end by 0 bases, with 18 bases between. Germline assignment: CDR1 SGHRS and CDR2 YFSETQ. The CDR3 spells CASSQGHATISGNTIYF. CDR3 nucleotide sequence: TGCGCCAGCAGTCAAGGACATGCGACTATCTCTGGAAACACCATATATTTT.

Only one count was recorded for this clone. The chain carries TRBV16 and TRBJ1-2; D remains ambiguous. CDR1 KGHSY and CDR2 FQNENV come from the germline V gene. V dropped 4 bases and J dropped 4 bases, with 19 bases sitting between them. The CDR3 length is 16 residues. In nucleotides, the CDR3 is TGTGCCAGCAGCCCCGTGCCCCTGGGGTCCACCTATGGCTACACCTTC. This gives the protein CASSPVPLGSTYGYTF.

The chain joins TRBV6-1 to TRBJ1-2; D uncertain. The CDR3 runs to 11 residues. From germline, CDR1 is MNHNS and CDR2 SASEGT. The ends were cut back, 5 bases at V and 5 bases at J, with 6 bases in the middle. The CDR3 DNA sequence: TGTGCCAGCAGTCGGCAATATGGCTACACCTTC. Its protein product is CASSRQYGYTF.

CDR3 loop: CASSLALGTGIRGYTF. CDR3 coding DNA: TGTGCCAGCAGCTTGGCCTTAGGAACAGGGATTCGCGGCTACACCTTC. The chain uses TRBV5-6 and TRBJ1-2, with a possible D match to TRBD1 (6 bases). Germline lookup yields CDR1 SGHDT and CDR2 YYEEEE. V was pared by 0 bases and J by 8 bases, with 20 bases between. The CDR3 covers 16 residues. Full variable domain (remainder filled in from reference TRBV5-6 and TRBJ1-2): DAGVTQSPTHLIKTRGQQVTLRCSPKSGHDTVSWYQQALGQGPQFIFQYYEEEERQRGNFPDRFSGHQFPNYSSELNVNALLLGDSALYLCASSLALGTGIRGYTFGSGTRLTVV.

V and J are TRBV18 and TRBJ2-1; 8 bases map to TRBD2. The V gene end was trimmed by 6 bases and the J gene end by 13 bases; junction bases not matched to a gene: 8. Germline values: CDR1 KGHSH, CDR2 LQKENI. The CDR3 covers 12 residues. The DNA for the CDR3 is TGTGCCAGCTCTCCTCCGGGACTAGAACAGTTCTTC. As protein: CASSPPGLEQFF.

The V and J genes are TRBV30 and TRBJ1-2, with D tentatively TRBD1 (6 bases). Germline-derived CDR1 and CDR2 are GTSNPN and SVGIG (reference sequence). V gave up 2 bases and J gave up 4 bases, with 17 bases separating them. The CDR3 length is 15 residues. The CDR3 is CAWSWGRGGSYGYTF. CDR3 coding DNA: TGTGCCTGGAGTTGGGGTAGAGGGGGTAGCTATGGCTACACCTTC.

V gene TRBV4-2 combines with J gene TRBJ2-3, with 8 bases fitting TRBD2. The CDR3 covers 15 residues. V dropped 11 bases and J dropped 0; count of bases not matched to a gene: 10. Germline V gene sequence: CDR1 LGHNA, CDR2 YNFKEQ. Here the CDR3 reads CAASGGYASTDTQYF. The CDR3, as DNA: TGTGCCGCAAGCGGGGGTTACGCTAGCACAGATACGCAGTATTTT.

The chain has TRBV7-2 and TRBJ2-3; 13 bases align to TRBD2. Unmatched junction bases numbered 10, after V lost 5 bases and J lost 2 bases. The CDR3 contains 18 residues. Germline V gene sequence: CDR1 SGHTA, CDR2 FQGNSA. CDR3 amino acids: CASSRGTSGNTPTDTQYF. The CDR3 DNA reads TGTGCCAGCAGCCGAGGGACTAGCGGGAATACGCCCACAGATACGCAGTATTTT.

CDR3 sequence: CSVEGRGDGNTIYF. CDR3 DNA sequence: TGCAGCGTTGAGGGGAGGGGGGATGGAAACACCATATATTTT. The genes are TRBV29-1 and TRBJ1-3, with TRBD1 as a possible D gene (6 bases). Trimming stripped 3 bases from V and 3 bases from J, with 12 bases between. Germline CDR1 reads SQVTM; CDR2 reads ANQGSEA. The CDR3 length is 14 residues.

DNA for the CDR3: TGTGCCAGCAGCACCCTAGTGGGTGAGCAGTTCTTC. It encodes CASSTLVGEQFF. This chain connects TRBV7-2 to TRBJ2-1; D uncertain. Germline CDR1 is SGHTA and CDR2 is FQGNSA. CDR3 length: 12 residues. V gave up 5 bases and J gave up 9 bases, with 11 bases separating them. The whole variable domain, remainder taken from reference TRBV7-2 and TRBJ2-1, is GAGVSQSPSNKVTEKGKDVELRCDPISGHTALYWYRQSLGQGLEFLIYFQGNSAPDKSGLPSDRFSAERTGGSVSTLTIQRTQQEDSAVYLCASSTLVGEQFFGPGTRLTVL.

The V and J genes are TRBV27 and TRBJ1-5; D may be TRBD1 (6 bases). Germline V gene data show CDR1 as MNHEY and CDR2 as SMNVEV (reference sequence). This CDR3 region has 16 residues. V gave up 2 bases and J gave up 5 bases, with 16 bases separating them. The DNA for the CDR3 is TGTGCCAGCAGTTTAAAAGGGGGAGACATGTATCAGCCCCAGCATTTT. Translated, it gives CASSLKGGDMYQPQHF.

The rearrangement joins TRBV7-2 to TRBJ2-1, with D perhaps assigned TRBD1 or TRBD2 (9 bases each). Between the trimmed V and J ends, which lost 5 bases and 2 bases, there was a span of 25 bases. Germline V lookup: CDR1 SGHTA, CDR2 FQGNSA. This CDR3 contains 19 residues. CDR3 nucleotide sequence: TGTGCCAGCAGCCCCCGGACAGGGGCGGGACTAGCAACCTACAATGAGCAGTTCTTC. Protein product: CASSPRTGAGLATYNEQFF.

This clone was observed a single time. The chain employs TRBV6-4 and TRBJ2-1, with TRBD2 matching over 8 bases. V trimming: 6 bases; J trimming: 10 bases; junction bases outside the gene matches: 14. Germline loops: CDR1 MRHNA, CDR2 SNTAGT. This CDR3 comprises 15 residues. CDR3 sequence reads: CASSELAVKNGEQFF. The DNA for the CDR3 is TGTGCCAGCAGCGAACTAGCGGTCAAAAACGGGGAGCAGTTCTTC.

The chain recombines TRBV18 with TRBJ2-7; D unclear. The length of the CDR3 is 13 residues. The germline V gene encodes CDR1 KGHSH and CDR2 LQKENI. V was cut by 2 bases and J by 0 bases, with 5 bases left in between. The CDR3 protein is CASSPSRSYEQYF. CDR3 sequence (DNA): TGTGCCAGCTCACCATCACGCTCCTACGAGCAGTACTTC.

In DNA form, the CDR3 reads TGTGCCAGCAGCTTAACGTCGCAGGGCGACACTGAAGCTTTCTTT. As protein: CASSLTSQGDTEAFF. V usage is TRBV7-9 and J usage is TRBJ1-1, with a tentative D call TRBD1 (5 bases). The CDR3 is 15 residues long. CDR1 is SEHNR and CDR2 is FQNEAQ in the germline V gene (reference sequence). Trimming removed 2 bases from V and 3 bases from J, with 13 bases in between.

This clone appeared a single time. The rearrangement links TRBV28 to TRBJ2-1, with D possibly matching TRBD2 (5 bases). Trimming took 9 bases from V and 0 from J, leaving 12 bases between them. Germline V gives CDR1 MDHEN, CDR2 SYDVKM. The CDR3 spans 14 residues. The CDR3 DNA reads TGTGCCAGTAGTGAGCGGAGCTCCTACAATGAGCAGTTCTTC. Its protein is CASSERSSYNEQFF.

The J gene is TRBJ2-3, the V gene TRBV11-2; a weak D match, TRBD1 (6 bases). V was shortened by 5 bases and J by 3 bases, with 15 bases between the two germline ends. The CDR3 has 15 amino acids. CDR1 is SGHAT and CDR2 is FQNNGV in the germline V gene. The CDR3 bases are TGTGCCAGCAGCCTGCAGGGGAGCCGTACAGATACGCAGTATTTT. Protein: CASSLQGSRTDTQYF.

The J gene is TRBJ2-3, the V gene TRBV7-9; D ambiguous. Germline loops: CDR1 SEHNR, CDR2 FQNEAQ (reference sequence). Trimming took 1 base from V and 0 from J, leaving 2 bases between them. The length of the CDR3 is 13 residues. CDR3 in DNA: TGTGCCAGCAGCTTAGTAAGCACAGATACGCAGTATTTT. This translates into CASSLVSTDTQYF.

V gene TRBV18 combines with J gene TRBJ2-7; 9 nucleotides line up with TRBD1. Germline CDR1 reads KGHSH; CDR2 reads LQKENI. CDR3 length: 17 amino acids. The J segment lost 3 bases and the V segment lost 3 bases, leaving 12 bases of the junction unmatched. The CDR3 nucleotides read TGTGCCAGCTCACCGGCCAGTAACAGGGGGCAGATCTACGAGCAGTACTTC. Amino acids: CASSPASNRGQIYEQYF.